The T cell receptor beta chain described here comes from a study of blood T cell repertoires in COVID-19. Study-wide context: The study drew acute and convalescent COVID-19 samples from the United States, Italy and Spain. The analysed material was cDNA or gDNA that came from T cells, B-cell-depleted T cells, or PBMCs.

Methods used by the authors: Cell counts per sample came from amplifying reference gene primers. Data came from immunoSEQ multiplex PCR; TCRdb stores just in-frame clones and leaves some out. The V and J calls and clone size were taken over from that table, and D and trimming were inferred from the DNA. The sample lists 92,000 or so clones, roughly 78% occurring once. V lost 3 bases to trimming and J lost 4 bases, with 16 bases between them. The length of the CDR3 is 15 residues. Germline lookup yields CDR1 SGHRS and CDR2 YFSETQ. The origin of this receptor is an elderly woman with acute or convalescent COVID-19. V usage is TRBV5-1 and J usage is TRBJ1-1; D gene ambiguous. Source material: peripheral blood. The CDR3 coding sequence is TGCGCCAGCAGCTCTGGACTCCCTGATAGCACTGAAGCTTTCTTT. It encodes CASSSGLPDSTEAFF.